This passage covers 9 T cell receptor beta chains from one sample sequenced in a study of vaccination effects on CD4 cells after COVID-19. For these receptors, no antigen is known. Measured with immunoSEQ multiplex PCR; TCRdb has only the in-frame clones, and not every one. The repertoire holds tens of thousands of clones, with around 80% as singletons. Following culture for roughly 10 days, CD4+ T cells were isolated. Confirmation by PCR established that the person had SARS-CoV-2 infection between March and December 2020. Vaccine administered to participants consisted of two doses of either BNT162b2 or mRNA-1273. The sample in question was CD4+ T cells from PBMCs cultured without peptide, obtained after COVID-19 vaccination. Receptors originate from a human donor who had a prior SARS-CoV-2 infection.

This clone was observed a handful of times. The chain couples TRBV2 to TRBJ2-1; 9 positions match TRBD1. The length of the CDR3 is 13 residues. Germline loops: CDR1 SNHLY, CDR2 FYNNEI. V lost 6 bases to trimming and J lost 7 bases; unmatched junction nucleotides: 4. The DNA for the CDR3 is TGTGCCAGCAGAGCCGACAGGGGGAATGAGCAGTTCTTC. Its translation is CASRADRGNEQFF.

The rearrangement uses TRBV27 and TRBJ2-7; tentative D call: TRBD1 (6 bases). The CDR3 contains 14 residues. CDR1 is MNHEY and CDR2 is SMNVEV in the germline V gene (reference sequence). V lost 3 bases to trimming and J lost 5 bases, with 14 bases between them. This CDR3 is CASSFSGQYHEQYF. In DNA, the CDR3 is TGTGCCAGCAGTTTCTCCGGACAGTACCACGAGCAGTACTTC.

V usage is TRBV12-3 or TRBV12-4 and J usage is TRBJ2-5; D might be TRBD2 (6 bases). This CDR3 has 13 residues. V gave up 1 base and J gave up 8 bases, with 11 bases separating them. CDR3 nucleotide sequence: TGTGCCAGCAGTTTAGGCGGGGAAGGTACCCAGTACTTC. Encoded protein: CASSLGGEGTQYF.

The chain is built from TRBV7-2 and TRBJ2-3; D is undetermined. The ends were cut back, 2 bases at V and 3 bases at J, with 3 bases in the middle. The length of the CDR3 is 12 residues. The germline V gene has CDR1 SGHTA and CDR2 FQGNSA. CDR3: CASSLFTDTQYF. The CDR3 region has the DNA TGTGCCAGCAGCTTATTTACAGATACGCAGTATTTT.

CDR3: CASSLLSPGLQSPLHF. Here the CDR3 DNA reads TGTGCCAGCAGCTTATTGAGTCCAGGACTTCAGTCACCCCTCCACTTT. The V call is TRBV7-2, the J call TRBJ1-6; D is ambiguous. V was pared by 2 bases and J by 10 bases, with 18 bases between. This CDR3 comprises 16 residues. Germline CDR1 reads SGHTA; CDR2 reads FQGNSA. The whole variable domain, filled in from reference TRBV7-2 and TRBJ1-6, reads GAGVSQSPSNKVTEKGKDVELRCDPISGHTALYWYRQSLGQGLEFLIYFQGNSAPDKSGLPSDRFSAERTGGSVSTLTIQRTQQEDSAVYLCASSLLSPGLQSPLHFGNGTRLTVT.

V gene TRBV11-3 combines with J gene TRBJ2-2; maybe TRBD2 (6 bases). The CDR3 length is 15 residues. With 1 base removed from V and 7 bases from J, the gap between germline ends came to 13 bases. CDR1 SGHNT and CDR2 YENEEA come from the germline V gene. CDR3 sequence reads: CASSLVVGGYGELFF. The CDR3 DNA is TGTGCCAGCAGCTTAGTGGTCGGGGGTTACGGGGAGCTGTTTTTT.

The DNA for the CDR3 is TGTGCCAGCTCACCCCTGGCCGGGACAGGGGAGAATGAGCAGTTCTTC. Its translation: CASSPLAGTGENEQFF. The chain carries TRBV18 and TRBJ2-1, with 10 bases lining up with TRBD1. Germline assignment: CDR1 KGHSH and CDR2 LQKENI. J lost 7 bases, V lost 3 bases, and 9 bases had no gene match. The CDR3 runs to 16 residues.

The chain employs TRBV5-1 and TRBJ2-3, with TRBD2 identical over 8 bases. The CDR3 loop spans 16 amino acids. Germline loops: CDR1 SGHRS, CDR2 YFSETQ. After removal of 4 bases from V and 2 bases from J, the junction contained 9 bases not matched to a gene. The chain's CDR3 is CASSVSAGAFTDTQYF. The CDR3 DNA is TGCGCCAGCAGCGTGTCAGCGGGAGCTTTCACAGATACGCAGTATTTT.

The rearrangement links TRBV27 to TRBJ2-1; TRBD2 matches at 10 bases. This CDR3 has 16 residues. Germline V lookup: CDR1 MNHEY, CDR2 SMNVEV (reference sequence). J was trimmed by 10 bases and V by 1 base; bases with no gene match: 10. The CDR3 DNA reads as TGTGCCAGCAGTTTATACCAGCGGGGGGGCCCCGGGGAGCAGTTCTTC. This translates into CASSLYQRGGPGEQFF.